This TCR beta chain was captured in a study of technical replicates of blood from several donors. Germline CDR1 reads SGHDN; CDR2 reads FVKESK. The CDR3 runs 16 residues. J lost 8 bases, V lost 4 bases, and 16 bases had no gene match. Assay used: immunoSEQ multiplex PCR; TCRdb lists only in-frame clones, some missing. The sample consists of about 100,000 clones, about 95% of them appearing once. This TCR was recovered from a human donor in good health. Specimen: T cells isolated from PBMCs. The J gene is TRBJ2-5, the V gene TRBV14; 7 positions agree with TRBD2. The DNA of the CDR3 is TGTGCCAGCAGCCCGAGGCTTTGGCTAGCGGCCGAAACCCAGTACTTC. Translating it yields CASSPRLWLAAETQYF.